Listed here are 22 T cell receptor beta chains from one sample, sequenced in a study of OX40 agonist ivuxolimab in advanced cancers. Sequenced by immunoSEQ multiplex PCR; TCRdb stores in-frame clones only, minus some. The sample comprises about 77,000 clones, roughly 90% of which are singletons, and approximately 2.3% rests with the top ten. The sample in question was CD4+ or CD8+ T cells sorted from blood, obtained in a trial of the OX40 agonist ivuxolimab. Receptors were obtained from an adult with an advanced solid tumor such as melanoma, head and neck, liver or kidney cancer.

This CDR3 is CASSHHSGGAYNEQFF. The CDR3, as DNA: TGCGCCAGCAGCCACCATAGCGGGGGGGCCTACAATGAGCAGTTCTTC. The chain employs TRBV4-1 and TRBJ2-1; TRBD2 aligns across 11 bases. CDR1 is MGHRA and CDR2 is YSYEKL in the germline V gene. Trimming at V came to 3 bases and at J to 2 bases, leaving 3 bases not matched to a gene. The CDR3 has 16 amino acids.

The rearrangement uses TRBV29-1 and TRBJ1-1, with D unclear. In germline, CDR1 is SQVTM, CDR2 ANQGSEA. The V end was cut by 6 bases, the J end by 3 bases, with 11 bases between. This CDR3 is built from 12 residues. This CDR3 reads CSVKGMDTEAFF. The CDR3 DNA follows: TGCAGCGTCAAGGGAATGGACACTGAAGCTTTCTTT.

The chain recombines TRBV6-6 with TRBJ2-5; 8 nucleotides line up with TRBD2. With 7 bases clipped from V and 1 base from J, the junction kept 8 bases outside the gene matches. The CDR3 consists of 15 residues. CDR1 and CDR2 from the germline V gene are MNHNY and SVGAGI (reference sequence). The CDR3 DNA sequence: TGTGCCAGCAACACCCCCACTAGCGGCCAAGAGACCCAGTACTTC. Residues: CASNTPTSGQETQYF.

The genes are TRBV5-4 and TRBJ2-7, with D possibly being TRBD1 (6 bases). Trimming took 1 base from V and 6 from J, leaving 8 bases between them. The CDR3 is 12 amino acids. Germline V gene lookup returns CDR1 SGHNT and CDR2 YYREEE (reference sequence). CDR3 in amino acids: CASSLPQGEQYF. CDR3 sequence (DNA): TGTGCCAGCAGCTTGCCACAGGGCGAGCAGTACTTC.

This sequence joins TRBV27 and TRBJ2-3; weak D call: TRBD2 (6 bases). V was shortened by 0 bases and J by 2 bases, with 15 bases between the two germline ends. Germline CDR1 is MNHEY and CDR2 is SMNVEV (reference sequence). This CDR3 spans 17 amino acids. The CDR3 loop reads CASSLSRPAGYTDTQYF. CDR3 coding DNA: TGTGCCAGCAGTTTATCAAGACCGGCGGGATACACAGATACGCAGTATTTT.

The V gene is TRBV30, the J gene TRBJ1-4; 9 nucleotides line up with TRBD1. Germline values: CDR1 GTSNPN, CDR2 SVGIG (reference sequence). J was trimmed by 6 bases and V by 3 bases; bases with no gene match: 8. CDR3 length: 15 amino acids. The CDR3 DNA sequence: TGTGCCTGGAGCCCCGGGGGACAGGGAGATGAAAAACTGTTTTTT. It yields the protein CAWSPGGQGDEKLFF. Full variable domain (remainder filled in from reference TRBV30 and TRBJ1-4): SQTIHQWPATLVQPVGSPLSLECTVEGTSNPNLYWYRQAAGRGLQLLFYSVGIGQISSEVPQNLSASRPQDRQFILSSKKLLLSDSGFYLCAWSPGGQGDEKLFFGSGTQLSVL.

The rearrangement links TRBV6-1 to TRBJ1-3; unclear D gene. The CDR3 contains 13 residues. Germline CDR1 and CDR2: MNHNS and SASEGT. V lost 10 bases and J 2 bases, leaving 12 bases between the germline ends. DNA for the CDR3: TGTGCCACAGGAGAGGTCCCTGGAAACACCATATATTTT. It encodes CATGEVPGNTIYF.

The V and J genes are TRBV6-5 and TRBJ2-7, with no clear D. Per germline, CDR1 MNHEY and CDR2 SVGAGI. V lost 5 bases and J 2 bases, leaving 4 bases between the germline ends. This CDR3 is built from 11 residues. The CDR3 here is CASSEPYEQYF. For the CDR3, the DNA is TGTGCCAGCAGTGAACCCTACGAGCAGTACTTC.

The CDR3 sequence is CASSFTFQNTEAFF. For the CDR3, the DNA is TGTGCCAGCAGCTTCACGTTTCAGAACACTGAAGCTTTCTTT. The rearrangement uses TRBV5-4 and TRBJ1-1, with D unresolved. V was cut by 2 bases and J by 1 base, with 9 bases left in between. This CDR3 is 14 amino acids long. Germline V gene data show CDR1 as SGHNT and CDR2 as YYREEE (reference sequence).

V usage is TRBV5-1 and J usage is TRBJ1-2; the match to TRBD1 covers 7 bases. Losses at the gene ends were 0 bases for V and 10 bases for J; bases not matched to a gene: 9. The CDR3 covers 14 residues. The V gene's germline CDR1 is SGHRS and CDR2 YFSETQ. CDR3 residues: CASSLGQGLGDYTF. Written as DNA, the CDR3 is TGCGCCAGCAGCTTGGGACAGGGACTTGGCGACTACACCTTC. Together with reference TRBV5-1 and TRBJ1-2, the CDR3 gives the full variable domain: KAGVTQTPRYLIKTRGQQVTLSCSPISGHRSVSWYQQTPGQGLQFLFEYFSETQRNKGNFPGRFSGRQFSNSRSEMNVSTLELGDSALYLCASSLGQGLGDYTFGSGTRLTVV.

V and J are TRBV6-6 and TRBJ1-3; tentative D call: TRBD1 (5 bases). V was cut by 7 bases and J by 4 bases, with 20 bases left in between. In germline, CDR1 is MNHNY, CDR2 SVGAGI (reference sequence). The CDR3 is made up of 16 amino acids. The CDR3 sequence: CASTTRPRGIGNTIYF. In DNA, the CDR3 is TGTGCCAGCACCACCAGGCCGAGGGGCATAGGAAACACCATATATTTT.

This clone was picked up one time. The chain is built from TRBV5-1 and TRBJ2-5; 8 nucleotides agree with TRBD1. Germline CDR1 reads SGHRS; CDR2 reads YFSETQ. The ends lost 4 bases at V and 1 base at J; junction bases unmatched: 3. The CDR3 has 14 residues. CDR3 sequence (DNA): TGCGCCAGCAGCACTGGACAGGGCCAAGAGACCCAGTACTTC. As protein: CASSTGQGQETQYF. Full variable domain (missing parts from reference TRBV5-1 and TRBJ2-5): KAGVTQTPRYLIKTRGQQVTLSCSPISGHRSVSWYQQTPGQGLQFLFEYFSETQRNKGNFPGRFSGRQFSNSRSEMNVSTLELGDSALYLCASSTGQGQETQYFGPGTRLLVL.

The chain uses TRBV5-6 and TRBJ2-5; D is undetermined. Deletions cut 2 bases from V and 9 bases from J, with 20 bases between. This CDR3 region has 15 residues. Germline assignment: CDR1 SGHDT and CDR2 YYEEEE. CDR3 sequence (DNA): TGTGCCAGCAGCTTAGAGGCCAAACCGAATTCGGCCCAGTACTTC. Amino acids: CASSLEAKPNSAQYF.

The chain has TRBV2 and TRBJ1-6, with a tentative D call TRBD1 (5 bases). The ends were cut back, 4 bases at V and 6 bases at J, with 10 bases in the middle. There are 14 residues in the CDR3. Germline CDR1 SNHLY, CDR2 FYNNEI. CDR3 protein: CASSGRGVNSPLHF. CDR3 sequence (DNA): TGTGCCAGCAGTGGGCGAGGGGTTAATTCACCCCTCCACTTT.

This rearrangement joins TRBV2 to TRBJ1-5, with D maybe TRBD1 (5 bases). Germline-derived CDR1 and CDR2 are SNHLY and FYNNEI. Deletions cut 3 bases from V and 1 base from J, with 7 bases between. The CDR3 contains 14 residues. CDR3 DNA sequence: TGTGCCAGCAGTGACAGGGTGAGCAATCAGCCCCAGCATTTT. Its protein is CASSDRVSNQPQHF.

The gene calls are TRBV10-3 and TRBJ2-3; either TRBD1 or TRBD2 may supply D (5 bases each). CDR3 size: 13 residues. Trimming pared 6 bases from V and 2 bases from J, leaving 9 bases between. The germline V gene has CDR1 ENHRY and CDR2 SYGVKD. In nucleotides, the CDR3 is TGTGCCATCAGGGGGGACGCCACAGATACGCAGTATTTT. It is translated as CAIRGDATDTQYF.

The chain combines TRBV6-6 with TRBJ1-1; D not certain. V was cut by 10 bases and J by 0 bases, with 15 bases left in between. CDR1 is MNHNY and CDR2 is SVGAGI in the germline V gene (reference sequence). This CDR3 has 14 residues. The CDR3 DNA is TGTGCCACCCTACCCGGCGGATTGAACACTGAAGCTTTCTTT. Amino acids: CATLPGGLNTEAFF.

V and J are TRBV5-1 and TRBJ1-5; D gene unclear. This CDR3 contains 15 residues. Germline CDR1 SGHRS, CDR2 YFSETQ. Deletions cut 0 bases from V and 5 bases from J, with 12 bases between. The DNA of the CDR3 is TGCGCCAGCAGCTTGGGTACAGCCAGAGATCAGCCCCAGCATTTT. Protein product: CASSLGTARDQPQHF.

Written as DNA, the CDR3 is TGTGCCAGCAGCCCCGGGACTAGCTTTGAGCAGTTCTTC. Its translation is CASSPGTSFEQFF. The rearrangement links TRBV6-5 to TRBJ2-1; TRBD2 agrees at 9 bases. The V and J ends lost 6 bases and 9 bases, in that order; junction bases with no gene match: 6. This CDR3 comprises 13 residues. Germline V gene data show CDR1 as MNHEY and CDR2 as SVGAGI.

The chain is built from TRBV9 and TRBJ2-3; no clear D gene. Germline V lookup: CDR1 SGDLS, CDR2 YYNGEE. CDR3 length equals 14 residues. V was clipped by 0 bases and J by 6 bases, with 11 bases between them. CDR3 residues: CASSVVSQDDTQYF. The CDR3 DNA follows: TGTGCCAGCAGCGTAGTGTCTCAGGACGATACGCAGTATTTT.

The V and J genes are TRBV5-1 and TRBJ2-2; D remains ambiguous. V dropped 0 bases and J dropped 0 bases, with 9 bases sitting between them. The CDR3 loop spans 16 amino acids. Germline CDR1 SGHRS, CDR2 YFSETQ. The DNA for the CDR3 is TGCGCCAGCAGCTTGGAGCCAGCGTCGAACACCGGGGAGCTGTTTTTT. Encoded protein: CASSLEPASNTGELFF.

DNA of the CDR3: TGTGCCAGCTCTCTCGCCGGGGTTGGCACCGGGGAGCTGTTTTTT. Its protein is CASSLAGVGTGELFF. The gene calls are TRBV28 and TRBJ2-2; tentatively, D is TRBD2 (5 bases). Per germline, CDR1 MDHEN and CDR2 SYDVKM. This CDR3 has 15 amino acids. V lost 8 bases to trimming and J lost 4 bases, with 17 bases between them.